Listed below are T cell receptor beta chains from one sample, sequenced in a study of blood T cell repertoires in COVID-19. Repertoires were generated with immunoSEQ multiplex PCR, while TCRdb's copy carries only in-frame clones and drops some. The profile covers 150,000 to 200,000 clones, with 70% to 85% appearing a single time and approximately 13% taken by the ten largest. What was sequenced was peripheral blood. The receptors derive from a man aged 50 or older who had recovered from COVID-19. CDR3s include the opening cysteine and the closing phenylalanine or tryptophan.

j_call | v_call | cdr3_aa
TRBJ1-2 | TRBV27 | CASSLSIWDRVSDYTF
TRBJ2-1 | TRBV9 | CASSLGLAGYNEQFF
TRBJ2-3 | TRBV27 | CASSFLNTQYF
TRBJ1-2 | TRBV6-5 | CASSYPGQGAYGYTF
TRBJ1-3 | TRBV3-1/TRBV3-2 | CASSQVQGNGNTIYF
TRBJ1-2 | TRBV19 | CASSMRQPHGYTF
TRBJ2-7 | TRBV12-3/TRBV12-4 | CASSFGTSYEQYF
TRBJ2-6 | TRBV6-2/TRBV6-3 | CASSRRTVSGANVLTF
TRBJ2-5 | TRBV28 | CASSFGQGARETQYF
TRBJ2-5 | TRBV11-3 | CASSLDHGQGVETQYF
TRBJ1-1 | TRBV5-1 | CASSFGDRASEAFF
TRBJ1-2 | TRBV6-4 | CASSATGGVGGYTF
TRBJ2-5 | TRBV10-3 | CAIRVAGGPQETQYF
TRBJ2-5 | TRBV7-9 | CASSPGDGRETQYF
TRBJ1-1 | TRBV28 | CATIRSGLKAFF
TRBJ2-1 | TRBV25-1 | CASQRWGGVLDNEQFF
TRBJ1-3 | TRBV7-6 | CASSLGWGSRSGNTIYF
TRBJ2-5 | TRBV18 | CASSPGTYQETQYF
TRBJ2-3 | TRBV7-3 | CASSFRLAGGTDTQYF
TRBJ2-7 | TRBV19 | CASGQIYEQYF
TRBJ2-5 | TRBV28 | CASSLRQLAGETQYF
TRBJ1-6 | TRBV15 | CATRQGAYNSPLHF
TRBJ2-7 | TRBV7-9 | CASSLDRGLNYEQYF
TRBJ2-3 | TRBV28 | CASSKTGGSDTQYF
TRBJ2-5 | TRBV11-1 | CASSLWTGQETQYF
TRBJ1-1 | TRBV7-9 | CASSPSGADTEAFF
TRBJ2-5 | TRBV30 | CAWSLPTSGFLETQYF
TRBJ2-7 | TRBV19 | CASSSEREGLSYEQYF
TRBJ1-2 | TRBV7-9 | CASSPTDRGDRGPGYTF
TRBJ2-3 | TRBV7-9 | CASSFGLAGVADTQYF
TRBJ2-1 | TRBV18 | CASSPRLATYNEQFF
TRBJ1-2 | TRBV25-1 | CASSGISQGIFTYGYTF
TRBJ1-4 | TRBV27 | CASSLQTGLGEKLFF
TRBJ2-2 | TRBV15 | CATSRELAGGGGTGELFF
TRBJ2-1 | TRBV19 | CAIVALAGVDNEQFF
TRBJ2-5 | TRBV28 | CASSLIRGGATQYF
TRBJ2-1 | TRBV5-1 | CASSLGTGAVGQFF
TRBJ2-3 | TRBV5-1 | CASSSAQGDTQYF
TRBJ2-2 | TRBV2 | CASRGFYTGELFF
TRBJ2-1 | TRBV9 | CASSVALRGGRDEQFF
TRBJ1-5 | TRBV19 | CASSFGQGGKSNQPQHF
TRBJ2-1 | TRBV15 | CATSGGTGTSGDNEQFF
TRBJ2-1 | TRBV7-3 | CASSLTISSGNEQFF
TRBJ1-2 | TRBV12-3/TRBV12-4 | CASLWGDDYGYTF
TRBJ2-3 | TRBV6-5 | CASCCRGGTDTQYF
TRBJ1-5 | TRBV9 | CASSWNGETNQPQHF
TRBJ2-7 | TRBV11-2 | CASSLDLSGSAEQYF
TRBJ1-6 | TRBV19 | CASSRDMVNSPLHF
TRBJ2-3 | TRBV14 | CASRHRVYTDTQYF
TRBJ2-1 | TRBV10-3 | CAISEKDGRSYNEQFF
TRBJ2-1 | TRBV29-1 | CSAVDNEQFF
TRBJ1-2 | TRBV7-3 | CASSPAGGADGYTF
TRBJ2-3 | TRBV5-5 | CASRIAGYPPDTQYF